This TCR beta chain derives from a study of CD8+ T cells in alopecia areata. Background on the study: In an open-label trial, patients got 5 to 10 mg tofacitinib twice daily. Tofacitinib treatment spanned 6 to 18 months, with 6 months off drug afterward.

A word on this clone: Antigen unknown.

The authors extracted RNA and reverse transcribed it into cDNA as the sequencing template. Assay used: immunoSEQ multiplex PCR; TCRdb lists only in-frame clones, some missing. The table lists some 200,000 clones, 58% of them singletons, with about 5.1% in the top ten. Whole-study results and caveats: There were also resident alphabeta T cells of normal skin sequenced in scalp samples.

Treatment described: oral pan-JAK inhibitor, 5-10 mg twice daily. Sequencing was performed on CD4+ T cells sorted from blood, taken at week 24, from a patient treated with tofacitinib. The TCR comes from a human donor with alopecia areata.

CDR3 in amino acids: CATSRGLGGDGYTF. CDR3 DNA sequence: TGTGCCACCTCGAGGGGATTGGGGGGTGACGGCTACACCTTC. V is TRBV25-1 and J is TRBJ1-2; D is perhaps TRBD1 (5 bases). Trimming pared 10 bases from V and 8 bases from J, leaving 23 bases between. The germline gives CDR1 MGHDK, CDR2 SYGVNS. This CDR3 has 14 amino acids.